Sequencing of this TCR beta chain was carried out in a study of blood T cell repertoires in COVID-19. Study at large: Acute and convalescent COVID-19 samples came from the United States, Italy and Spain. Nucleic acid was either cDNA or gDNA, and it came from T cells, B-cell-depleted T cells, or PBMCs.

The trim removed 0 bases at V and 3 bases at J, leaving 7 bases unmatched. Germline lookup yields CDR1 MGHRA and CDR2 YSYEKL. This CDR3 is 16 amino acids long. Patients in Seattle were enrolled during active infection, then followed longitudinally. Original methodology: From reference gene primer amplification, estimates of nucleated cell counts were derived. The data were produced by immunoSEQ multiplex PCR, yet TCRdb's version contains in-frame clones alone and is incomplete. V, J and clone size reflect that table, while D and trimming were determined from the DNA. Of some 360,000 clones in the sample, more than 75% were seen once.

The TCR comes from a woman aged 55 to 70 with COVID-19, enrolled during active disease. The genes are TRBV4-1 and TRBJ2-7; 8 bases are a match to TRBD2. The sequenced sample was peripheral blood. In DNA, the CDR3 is TGCGCCAGCAGCCAAGATCGGACTAGCCAATACTACGAGCAGTACTTC. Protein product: CASSQDRTSQYYEQYF.